This is a list of T cell receptor beta chains from one sample in a study of breast tumors, draining lymph nodes, adjacent tissues. TCRdb fed the multiplex PCR reads into MiXCR, producing one record per CDR3 protein. This repertoire shows some 170,000 distinct CDR3 sequences, roughly 35% found once; its top ten account for over 3.5%. Sequenced: axillary lymph node tissue. The receptors were sampled from a female donor with breast cancer. Some clones in this sample may be carry-over from other donors' samples. Both conserved end residues are part of each CDR3. The D gene is left open where the match is weak. The listing skips clone size in some rows; elsewhere it reads once, few, many or a size class.

J: TRBJ2-1; D: .; size: many; V: TRBV20-1; CDR3: CSARFSPNEQFF; DNA: TGCAGTGCTAGATTCAGCCCTAATGAGCAGTTCTTC
J: TRBJ2-5; D: TRBD2; size: once; V: TRBV15; CDR3: CATRGLAGEETQYF; DNA: TGTGCCACCAGGGGACTAGCGGGGGAAGAGACCCAGTACTTC
J: TRBJ2-3; D: .; size: few; V: TRBV6-2/TRBV6-3; CDR3: CASSPLTGFQKTDTQYF; DNA: TGTGCCAGCAGTCCCCTAACGGGGTTCCAAAAAACAGATACGCAGTATTTT
J: TRBJ1-4; D: TRBD1; size: .; V: TRBV5-5; CDR3: CASSLARQGVTNEKLFF; DNA: TGTGCCAGCAGCTTGGCCAGACAGGGTGTAACTAATGAAAAACTGTTTTTT
J: TRBJ2-3; D: TRBD2; size: .; V: TRBV20-1; CDR3: CSARDPLAGSTDTQYF; DNA: TGCAGTGCTAGAGACCCACTAGCGGGGTCCACAGATACGCAGTATTTT
J: TRBJ2-3; D: TRBD2; size: .; V: TRBV12-3/TRBV12-4; CDR3: CASSPGTSGTDTQYF; DNA: TGTGCCAGCAGTCCCGGGACTAGCGGAACAGATACGCAGTATTTT
J: TRBJ2-2; D: .; size: many; V: TRBV7-9; CDR3: CASSLGPITGELFF; DNA: TGTGCCAGCAGCCTCGGACCTATCACCGGGGAGCTGTTTTTT
J: TRBJ2-7; D: .; size: many; V: TRBV27; CDR3: CASGGGGSYEQYF; DNA: TGTGCCAGTGGGGGAGGGGGCTCCTACGAGCAGTACTTC
J: TRBJ1-2; D: .; size: many; V: TRBV20-1; CDR3: CSARDLDTLYGYTF; DNA: TGCAGTGCTAGAGATCTGGACACTCTCTATGGCTACACCTTC
J: TRBJ2-3; D: TRBD2; size: many; V: TRBV4-1; CDR3: CASSQAGSGGLGDTQYF; DNA: TGCGCCAGCAGCCAAGCTGGAAGCGGGGGGCTGGGAGATACGCAGTATTTT
J: TRBJ2-2; D: TRBD1; size: many; V: TRBV6-1; CDR3: CASSEAEQGLGGELFF; DNA: TGTGCCAGCAGTGAAGCGGAACAGGGGTTGGGCGGGGAGCTGTTTTTT
J: TRBJ2-1; D: TRBD2; size: many; V: TRBV7-6; CDR3: CASSSTSGRPHNEQFF; DNA: TGTGCCAGCAGCTCAACTAGCGGGAGGCCCCACAATGAGCAGTTCTTC
J: TRBJ2-2; D: .; size: many; V: TRBV28; CDR3: CASSTANTGELFF; DNA: TGTGCCAGCAGTACGGCTAACACCGGGGAGCTGTTTTTT
J: TRBJ1-4; D: .; size: .; V: TRBV4-1; CDR3: CASSLREAGGLAKLFF; DNA: TGCGCCAGCAGCCTCCGGGAGGCGGGCGGTCTTGCAAAACTGTTTTTT
J: TRBJ1-2; D: .; size: .; V: TRBV7-2; CDR3: CASSIGRGVSYGYTF; DNA: TGTGCCAGCAGCATCGGACGGGGCGTTTCCTATGGCTACACCTTC
J: TRBJ2-7; D: TRBD2; size: many; V: TRBV7-2; CDR3: CASSPALTSGMGYEQYF; DNA: TGTGCCAGCAGCCCCGCCCTAACTAGCGGGATGGGATACGAGCAGTACTTC
J: TRBJ2-2; D: TRBD2; size: .; V: TRBV20-1; CDR3: CSASSRTSGYTGELFF; DNA: TGCAGTGCCAGTAGCCGGACTAGCGGTTACACCGGGGAGCTGTTTTTT
J: TRBJ2-6; D: TRBD1; size: many; V: TRBV7-3; CDR3: CASSHADRGAGGANVLTF; DNA: TGTGCCAGCAGCCACGCGGACAGGGGGGCGGGGGGGGCCAACGTCCTGACTTTC
J: TRBJ2-7; D: TRBD2; size: many; V: TRBV6-6; CDR3: CASSYGTSGRYEQYF; DNA: TGTGCCAGCAGTTACGGGACTAGCGGGAGGTACGAGCAGTACTTC
J: TRBJ1-4; D: .; size: many; V: TRBV15; CDR3: CATSPRGRDEKLFF; DNA: TGTGCCACCAGCCCCAGGGGTAGGGATGAAAAACTGTTTTTT
J: TRBJ2-7; D: .; size: many; V: TRBV7-9; CDR3: CASSSRGSPYEQYF; DNA: TGTGCCAGCAGCTCTAGGGGGTCCCCCTACGAGCAGTACTTC